One and the same sample provided the 21 T cell receptor beta chains below, sequenced in a study of shared clonotypes between healthy human individuals. CD8 cells classed as naive were CD45RO-negative and positively selected for CCR7, excluding terminally differentiated effector memory CD45RA+ cells. Here immunoSEQ multiplex PCR was the method, and the copy in TCRdb shows in-frame clones only, minus some. The sample contains about 2 million clones, roughly 95% of which appear only once. Specimen: naive CD8+ T cells sorted from blood. Receptors originate from a man aged 18 to 35 in good health.

The chain has TRBV6-5 and TRBJ1-3; 8 bases are shared with TRBD1. The CDR3 sequence is 15 residues long. CDR1 and CDR2 (germline): MNHEY, SVGAGI. J gave up 4 bases and V 4 bases, and 6 bases lay outside the gene matches. CDR3 sequence: CASSSDGTGGNTIYF. DNA of the CDR3: TGTGCCAGCAGTTCCGACGGGACAGGCGGAAACACCATATATTTT.

The rearrangement uses TRBV6-5 and TRBJ2-5, with 10 positions matching TRBD2. The length of the CDR3 is 16 residues. Looked up from germline, CDR1 is MNHEY and CDR2 is SVGAGI. Trimming cost V 1 base and J 2 bases; bases outside gene matches: 4. In DNA form, the CDR3 reads TGTGCCAGCAGTTACTTCGTAGCGGGAGGTCAAGAGACCCAGTACTTC. Translating it yields CASSYFVAGGQETQYF.

The chain couples TRBV2 to TRBJ2-5; 7 positions match TRBD2. The CDR3 has 15 residues. Germline V gives CDR1 SNHLY, CDR2 FYNNEI. Germline trimming cut 3 bases from V and 1 base from J; bases unmatched to any gene: 5. Here the CDR3 reads CASSEFLAVQETQYF. CDR3 coding DNA: TGTGCCAGCAGTGAGTTTCTAGCGGTCCAAGAGACCCAGTACTTC.

The chain joins TRBV27 to TRBJ1-5, with a possible D match to TRBD1 (6 bases). This CDR3 spans 15 amino acids. V lost 5 bases to trimming and J lost 3 bases, with 14 bases between them. CDR1 is MNHEY, CDR2 SMNVEV, per germline (reference sequence). CDR3: CASSAYQGSNQPQHF. In nucleotides, the CDR3 is TGTGCCAGCAGTGCCTATCAGGGGTCCAATCAGCCCCAGCATTTT.

The chain recombines TRBV4-1 with TRBJ1-1; D remains unclear. CDR1 is MGHRA and CDR2 is YSYEKL in the germline V gene. There are 14 residues in the CDR3. V was clipped by 2 bases and J by 2 bases, with 9 bases between them. CDR3 loop: CASSQLTSNTEAFF. DNA for the CDR3: TGCGCCAGCAGCCAACTTACTTCTAACACTGAAGCTTTCTTT.

The DNA of the CDR3 is TGTGCCAGCAGCTTAAATCCGGGCAATCAGCCCCAGCATTTT. Residues: CASSLNPGNQPQHF. The chain carries TRBV7-8 and TRBJ1-5; unclear D gene. The CDR3 is made up of 14 amino acids. From germline, CDR1 is SGHVS and CDR2 FQNEAQ. The germline V and J ends were trimmed by 2 bases and 2 bases, with 7 bases remaining between them.

This clone was recorded only once. This chain links TRBV6-5 with TRBJ1-4; 9 bases fit TRBD1. V dropped 4 bases and J dropped 7; count of bases not matched to a gene: 7. Germline V CDR1 and CDR2: MNHEY, SVGAGI. The CDR3 contains 15 residues. CDR3 DNA: TGTGCCAGCAGTTTTGGGACAGGGTCGGGTGAAAAACTGTTTTTT. Its translation is CASSFGTGSGEKLFF.

The chain employs TRBV4-3 and TRBJ2-3; tentatively, D is TRBD1 (5 bases). This CDR3 has 16 amino acids. The V end lost 0 bases, the J end lost 1 base, and 11 bases lay between the germline ends. In germline, CDR1 is LGHNA, CDR2 YSLEER. In DNA, the CDR3 is TGCGCCAGCAGCCAAGATCAGGGCGAGGGCACAGATACGCAGTATTTT. Its protein product is CASSQDQGEGTDTQYF.

The chain links TRBV7-9 to TRBJ2-3; maybe TRBD2 (6 bases). The V end lost 5 bases, the J end lost 3 bases, and 27 bases lay between the germline ends. CDR3 length: 19 amino acids. Per germline, CDR1 SEHNR and CDR2 FQNEAQ (reference sequence). The CDR3 DNA follows: TGTGCCAGCAGCCCGGGGCTAGCGCGGGATCTGGACATAACAGATACGCAGTATTTT. Protein sequence: CASSPGLARDLDITDTQYF.

The chain uses TRBV10-2 and TRBJ1-1; TRBD1 is a possible D gene (5 bases). Trimming shortened V by 3 bases and J by 0 bases, and 14 bases separated the two germline ends. This CDR3 has 16 amino acids. Germline CDR1 and CDR2: WSHSY and SAAADI. Here the CDR3 reads CASSDLGGGLNTEAFF. Here the CDR3 DNA reads TGCGCCAGCAGTGATCTCGGGGGGGGACTGAACACTGAAGCTTTCTTT.

The V and J genes are TRBV2 and TRBJ2-5; no clear D gene. Trimming pared 8 bases from V and 1 base from J, leaving 11 bases between. This CDR3 is built from 13 residues. Germline loops: CDR1 SNHLY, CDR2 FYNNEI. The DNA of the CDR3 is TGTGCCAGCTATGGGCCAGGCCAAGAGACCCAGTACTTC. This sequence encodes CASYGPGQETQYF.

V is TRBV5-6 and J is TRBJ1-6; TRBD1 might be the D (5 bases). CDR1 is SGHDT and CDR2 is YYEEEE in the germline V gene. This CDR3 has 13 residues. Trimming removed 5 bases at V and 8 bases at J, with 11 bases between. CDR3 DNA sequence: TGTGCCAGCAGAGAGGGGTTTGATTCACCCCTCCACTTT. It is translated as CASREGFDSPLHF.

The chain carries TRBV10-3 and TRBJ1-3, with D tentatively TRBD1 (5 bases). CDR1 and CDR2 from the germline V gene are ENHRY and SYGVKD. The ends were cut back, 2 bases at V and 0 bases at J, with 8 bases in the middle. The CDR3 length is 15 residues. The CDR3 loop is CAISEGAFSGNTIYF. The CDR3 DNA reads TGTGCCATCAGTGAGGGGGCATTCTCTGGAAACACCATATATTTT.

The chain combines TRBV2 with TRBJ1-4, with 7 bases aligning to TRBD1. Trimming removed 10 bases from V and 3 bases from J; junction bases left unmatched: 5. This CDR3 has 13 residues. From germline, CDR1 is SNHLY and CDR2 FYNNEI. The CDR3 loop reads CATRDSPNEKLFF. DNA for the CDR3: TGTGCCACCCGGGACAGCCCTAATGAAAAACTGTTTTTT.

The chain employs TRBV11-2 and TRBJ2-2, with 7 bases matching TRBD2. This CDR3 comprises 17 residues. The germline V gene encodes CDR1 SGHAT and CDR2 FQNNGV. The ends lost 5 bases at V and 4 bases at J; junction bases unmatched: 13. CDR3 bases: TGTGCCAGCAGCCCTCCCCGGCTAGCGGCGCCCACCGGGGAGCTGTTTTTT. Protein product: CASSPPRLAAPTGELFF.

The chain has TRBV6-1 and TRBJ2-7, with 7 bases fitting TRBD1. The CDR3 length is 15 residues. With 2 bases clipped from V and 4 bases from J, the junction kept 8 bases outside the gene matches. Looked up from germline, CDR1 is MNHNS and CDR2 is SASEGT. The CDR3 region has the DNA TGTGCCAGCAGTGAATCCGGGACAGCCTCTTACGAGCAGTACTTC. Translated: CASSESGTASYEQYF.

This rearrangement joins TRBV6-6 to TRBJ1-1; 7 bases line up with TRBD1. CDR1 and CDR2 (germline): MNHNY, SVGAGI (reference sequence). The length of the CDR3 is 12 residues. J lost 7 bases, V lost 6 bases, and 5 bases had no gene match. CDR3: CASSSDRVEAFF. The CDR3 coding sequence is TGTGCCAGCAGCTCCGACAGGGTTGAAGCTTTCTTT.

The chain uses TRBV7-6 and TRBJ2-3, with D perhaps TRBD1 or TRBD2 (5 bases each). Trimming pared 9 bases from V and 0 bases from J, leaving 10 bases between. Germline CDR1 and CDR2: SGHVS and FNYEAQ. The CDR3 sequence is 13 residues long. CDR3 amino acids: CASLGGSTDTQYF. The CDR3 DNA is TGTGCCAGTCTTGGGGGTAGCACAGATACGCAGTATTTT. Using reference TRBV7-6 and TRBJ2-3 for the parts outside the CDR3, the full variable domain is GAGVSQSPRYKVTKRGQDVALRCDPISGHVSLYWYRQALGQGPEFLTYFNYEAQQDKSGLPNDRFSAERPEGSISTLTIQRTEQRDSAMYRCASLGGSTDTQYFGPGTRLTVL.

The chain combines TRBV2 with TRBJ2-7; 14 bases align to TRBD2. The germline gives CDR1 SNHLY, CDR2 FYNNEI. The CDR3 runs 18 residues. V was clipped by 10 bases and J by 1 base; unmatched bases: 15. The CDR3 loop is CATQKVGLAGEISYEQYF. The CDR3 bases are TGTGCCACCCAAAAGGTGGGACTAGCGGGAGAGATTTCCTACGAGCAGTACTTC.

The rearrangement joins TRBV2 to TRBJ1-6; TRBD1 aligns across 7 bases. Germline V gives CDR1 SNHLY, CDR2 FYNNEI. Trimming removed 6 bases from V and 4 bases from J; junction bases left unmatched: 3. The length of the CDR3 is 14 residues. CDR3: CASSLGQYNSPLHF. The CDR3 coding sequence is TGTGCCAGCAGCCTGGGACAGTATAATTCACCCCTCCACTTT.

This chain uses TRBV7-2 with TRBJ2-7, with D unresolved. The germline CDR1 and CDR2 sequences are SGHTA and FQGNSA. The CDR3 loop spans 13 amino acids. V was clipped by 1 base and J by 5 bases, with 9 bases between them. The CDR3 region is CASSLGGFHEQYF. The CDR3 bases are TGTGCCAGCAGCTTAGGCGGATTTCACGAGCAGTACTTC. Full variable domain (remainder filled in from reference TRBV7-2 and TRBJ2-7): GAGVSQSPSNKVTEKGKDVELRCDPISGHTALYWYRQSLGQGLEFLIYFQGNSAPDKSGLPSDRFSAERTGGSVSTLTIQRTQQEDSAVYLCASSLGGFHEQYFGPGTRLTVT.